A selection of T cell receptor beta chains follows, all from one sample in a study of early T cells in non-severe SARS-CoV-2 infection. From the 5' RACE reads, TCRdb called clonotypes with MiXCR, one entry per CDR3 protein. This table has 70,000 to 95,000 distinct CDR3 sequences, about 15% appearing once. Specimen: whole blood. These receptors all come from an adult who was a healthcare worker with PCR-confirmed SARS-CoV-2 infection or an uninfected control (not recorded which). Each CDR3 is given with its conserved first and last residue. The D gene is left open where the match is weak. Where a row states a size, it is once, few, many or the class of an expanded clone; other rows omit it.

d_call | clone_size | j_call | v_call | cdr3_aa | cdr3_nt
NA | few | TRBJ1-2 | TRBV12-2 | CASRPVFGYTF | TGTGCAAGTCGCCCAGTTTTTGGCTACACCTTC
NA | few | TRBJ1-1 | TRBV4-2 | CASSQVTRGWGEAFF | TGTGCCAGCAGCCAGGTAACGCGAGGCTGGGGTGAAGCTTTCTTT
TRBD2 | few | TRBJ2-5 | TRBV7-8 | CASSPKRGSQETQYF | TGTGCCAGCTCTCCAAAGCGGGGGAGCCAAGAGACCCAGTACTTC
NA | few | TRBJ1-5 | TRBV24-1 | CATSDGGGAAYSNQPQHF | TGTGCCACCAGTGATGGTGGTGGGGCAGCATATAGCAATCAGCCCCAGCATTTT
NA | few | TRBJ2-1 | TRBV7-6 | CASSSPWGRVNEQFF | TGTGCCAGCAGCTCTCCGTGGGGGCGAGTCAATGAGCAGTTCTTC
NA | NA | TRBJ2-5 | TRBV3-1 | CASSQRDRLLQETQYF | TGTGCCAGCAGCCAACGGGACCGGCTCCTCCAAGAGACCCAGTACTTC
TRBD1 | few | TRBJ2-1 | TRBV2 | CASRDRANEQFF | TGTGCCAGCAGAGACAGGGCCAATGAGCAGTTCTTC
TRBD1 | many | TRBJ1-1 | TRBV20-1 | CSASGTAEAFF | TGCAGTGCTTCGGGGACAGCTGAAGCTTTCTTT
NA | few | TRBJ2-2 | TRBV29-1 | CSVFGTNTGELFF | TGCAGCGTTTTCGGGACGAACACCGGGGAGCTGTTTTTT
NA | few | TRBJ1-6 | TRBV7-9 | CASSPGGSPLHF | TGTGCCAGCAGCCCCGGGGGGTCACCCCTCCACTTT
NA | NA | TRBJ2-1 | TRBV5-6 | CASSLSPYDRWDSYNEQFF | TGTGCCAGCAGCTTGTCGCCTTATGACAGGTGGGACTCCTACAATGAGCAGTTCTTC
NA | many | TRBJ2-3 | TRBV7-9 | CASSSVGGTDTQYF | TGTGCCAGCAGCTCCGTAGGGGGCACAGATACGCAGTATTTT
NA | NA | TRBJ2-2 | TRBV3-1 | CASSPGTTNTGELFF | TGTGCCAGCAGTCCGGGGACAACGAACACCGGGGAGCTGTTTTTT
NA | many | TRBJ1-2 | TRBV5-1 | CASSTVTQGSLNYGYTF | TGCGCCAGCAGCACTGTAACACAGGGCTCCCTTAACTATGGCTACACCTTC
NA | NA | TRBJ2-5 | TRBV12-3/TRBV12-4 | CASRMTGQETQYF | TGTGCCAGCAGGATGACAGGCCAAGAGACCCAGTACTTC
NA | NA | TRBJ2-2 | TRBV29-1 | CSGKDRFTGELFF | TGCAGCGGTAAGGACAGATTCACCGGGGAGCTGTTTTTT
TRBD2 | NA | TRBJ2-1 | TRBV27 | CASSPRPTTSGGFNEQFF | TGTGCCAGCAGTCCCCGACCCACTACTAGCGGGGGCTTCAATGAGCAGTTCTTC
TRBD1 | few | TRBJ2-3 | TRBV12-3/TRBV12-4 | CASSLSGTVLADTQYF | TGTGCCAGCAGTTTATCGGGGACAGTCCTCGCAGATACGCAGTATTTT
NA | NA | TRBJ1-2 | TRBV27 | CASSHGSNYGYTF | TGTGCCAGCAGCCATGGGTCTAACTATGGCTACACCTTC
NA | NA | TRBJ2-1 | TRBV30 | CAWSVGGYNEQFF | TGTGCCTGGAGTGTGGGAGGTTACAATGAGCAGTTCTTC
TRBD2 | NA | TRBJ2-3 | TRBV28 | CASSHFGSGGDTQCF | TGTGCCAGCAGTCACTTTGGTAGCGGGGGGGATACGCAGTGTTTT
NA | few | TRBJ2-5 | TRBV5-1 | CASSWTAEETQYF | TGCGCCAGCAGCTGGACAGCCGAAGAGACCCAGTACTTC
NA | NA | TRBJ2-2 | TRBV20-1 | CSARDFGELFF | TGCAGTGCTAGAGATTTCGGGGAGCTGTTTTTT
NA | NA | TRBJ1-3 | TRBV30 | CAWSFSSHSGNTIYF | TGTGCCTGGAGTTTCAGTAGCCACTCTGGAAACACCATATATTTT